This entry lists 17 T cell receptor beta chains sequenced from one sample in a study of Ad26.COV2.S vaccination and SARS-CoV-2 variants. Treatment in this sample: about 20 received Ad26.COV2.S at low or high dose, single or two shots; about 5 received placebo; per-sample allocation not given. Sampling happened 63 days after the first vaccine or placebo injection. Data came from immunoSEQ multiplex PCR; TCRdb stores just in-frame clones and leaves some out. This table has about 400,000 clones, 70% to 90% appearing once. This material consisted of peripheral blood, taken in a trial of Ad26.COV2.S vaccine versus placebo. All receptors derive from a person between 18 and 59 years old who received the Ad26.COV2.S COVID-19 vaccine or a placebo.

The gene calls are TRBV7-8 and TRBJ1-1; a possible D gene is TRBD1 (5 bases). Trimming shortened V by 4 bases and J by 0 bases, and 6 bases separated the two germline ends. The CDR3 is 13 residues long. The germline CDR1 and CDR2 sequences are SGHVS and FQNEAQ. CDR3 protein: CASSSTVNTEAFF. The CDR3 DNA reads TGTGCCAGCAGCTCGACAGTGAACACTGAAGCTTTCTTT.

Details on this clone: This CDR3 is also generated by other DNA sequences in the sample. The rearrangement uses TRBV5-4 and TRBJ2-3; D uncertain. Trimming removed 3 bases at V and 1 base at J, with 6 bases between. The CDR3 covers 13 residues. Per the germline V gene, CDR1 is SGHNT and CDR2 is YYREEE (reference sequence). The CDR3 DNA reads as TGTGCCAGCAGCTCCCCAGGCACAGATACGCAGTATTTT. Residues: CASSSPGTDTQYF.

The V call is TRBV9, the J call TRBJ2-5, with TRBD2 identical over 7 bases. Germline V gene sequence: CDR1 SGDLS, CDR2 YYNGEE. The length of the CDR3 is 17 residues. J lost 2 bases, V lost 0 bases, and 10 bases had no gene match. As DNA, the CDR3 is TGTGCCAGCAGCGTAGGCGGGGGAGGGTCCATACAAGAGACCCAGTACTTC. Translation: CASSVGGGGSIQETQYF.

The chain carries TRBV3-1 (or the pseudogene TRBV3-2) and TRBJ1-3; D remains unclear. Germline CDR1 LGHDT, CDR2 YNNKEL (reference sequence). This CDR3 spans 14 amino acids. Trimming left V 11 bases short and J 3 bases short, with 17 bases between. CDR3 sequence (DNA): TGTGCCCCCTCCCCCGGGGTTGGTGGAAACACCATATATTTT. Protein: CAPSPGVGGNTIYF.

There are many counts of this clone. The chain has TRBV6-2 or TRBV6-3 and TRBJ2-2; D is possibly TRBD2 (7 bases). V gave up 4 bases and J gave up 0 bases, with 15 bases separating them. This CDR3 comprises 17 residues. Per germline, CDR1 MNHEY and CDR2 SVGEGT. The CDR3 region has the DNA TGTGCCAGCAGTTTTGCGGGGGCCCCACCGAACACCGGGGAGCTGTTTTTT. Protein product: CASSFAGAPPNTGELFF.

This chain joins TRBV28 and TRBJ2-1; no definite D call. Trimming pared 5 bases from V and 10 bases from J, leaving 9 bases between. Germline V gene sequence: CDR1 MDHEN, CDR2 SYDVKM. This CDR3 contains 11 residues. CDR3 nucleotides: TGTGCCAGCAGTGCCCGTTACGAGCAGTTCTTC. Its protein is CASSARYEQFF.

Here the CDR3 reads CASSLEGTVANEKLFF. The CDR3 DNA is TGCGCCAGCAGCCTGGAGGGGACAGTCGCGAATGAAAAACTGTTTTTT. The rearrangement joins TRBV5-1 to TRBJ1-4; 7 bases are a match to TRBD1. Germline values: CDR1 SGHRS, CDR2 YFSETQ. The CDR3 extends over 16 amino acids. After removal of 4 bases from V and 5 bases from J, the junction contained 11 bases not matched to a gene.

V is TRBV7-9 and J is TRBJ2-7; 10 nucleotides agree with TRBD1. Trimming removed 3 bases from V and 2 bases from J; junction bases left unmatched: 1. The length of the CDR3 is 14 residues. CDR1 SEHNR and CDR2 FQNEAQ come from the germline V gene (reference sequence). The CDR3 is CASSLGTGAYEQYF. In DNA form, the CDR3 reads TGTGCCAGCAGCTTGGGGACAGGGGCCTACGAGCAGTACTTC.

The V call is TRBV29-1, the J call TRBJ2-1, with TRBD1 matching 10 bases. The CDR3 loop spans 13 amino acids. CDR1 and CDR2 from the germline V gene are SQVTM and ANQGSEA. V trimming: 7 bases; J trimming: 8 bases; junction bases outside the gene matches: 8. The CDR3: CSGQGASGDEQFF. The DNA for the CDR3 is TGCAGCGGACAGGGGGCTTCTGGGGATGAGCAGTTCTTC.

The gene calls are TRBV29-1 and TRBJ1-5; the D gene is possibly TRBD1 (6 bases). CDR3 length equals 13 residues. V dropped 5 bases and J dropped 6 bases, with 14 bases sitting between them. Germline-derived CDR1 and CDR2 are SQVTM and ANQGSEA. This chain's CDR3 is CSVQTGAGQPQHF. CDR3 in DNA: TGCAGCGTTCAGACAGGAGCCGGTCAGCCCCAGCATTTT.

The genes are TRBV27 and TRBJ1-1, with a tentative D call TRBD1 (5 bases). Trimming took off 4 bases at V and 3 bases at J, with 9 bases between the two ends. Germline assignment: CDR1 MNHEY and CDR2 SMNVEV (reference sequence). The CDR3 length is 13 residues. CDR3 bases: TGTGCCAGCAGTTCCGTGGGGGACACTGAAGCTTTCTTT. The encoded protein is CASSSVGDTEAFF.

CDR3 sequence (DNA): TGTGCCAGCAGTGAATTGTCACTCACAGATACGCAGTATTTT. It encodes CASSELSLTDTQYF. V and J are TRBV6-1 and TRBJ2-3; D is uncertain. Germline lookup yields CDR1 MNHNS and CDR2 SASEGT. The V and J ends lost 2 bases and 2 bases respectively, with 8 bases between them. The CDR3 consists of 14 residues.

In the case of this clone: This specimen includes other DNA sequences encoding the same CDR3. The chain is built from TRBV25-1 and TRBJ2-1; 12 bases fit TRBD2. The germline V gene has CDR1 MGHDK and CDR2 SYGVNS. V shed 6 bases, J shed 6 bases, and the junction held 0 bases outside the gene matches. This CDR3 comprises 13 residues. CDR3: CASRLAGGNEQFF. CDR3 DNA sequence: TGTGCCAGCAGACTAGCGGGGGGCAATGAGCAGTTCTTC.

This clone was seen a single time. The gene calls are TRBV19 and TRBJ1-2; D gene uncertain. Trimming removed 0 bases at V and 3 bases at J, with 8 bases between. This CDR3 is 14 amino acids long. The V gene's germline CDR1 is LNHDA and CDR2 SQIVND (reference sequence). The CDR3 spells CASSIDLADYGYTF. In DNA, the CDR3 is TGTGCCAGTAGTATAGATCTGGCAGACTATGGCTACACCTTC.

J is TRBJ2-2 and V is TRBV6-2 or TRBV6-3; D ambiguous. Trimming stripped 3 bases from V and 8 bases from J, with 10 bases between. The CDR3 spans 13 residues. Germline values: CDR1 MNHEY, CDR2 SVGEGT. The CDR3 protein is CASSYLLAGELFF. DNA of the CDR3: TGTGCCAGCAGTTATCTTCTCGCTGGGGAGCTGTTTTTT.

The chain combines TRBV7-3 with TRBJ2-5; TRBD2 matches at 8 bases. Per the germline V gene, CDR1 is SGHTA and CDR2 is FQGTGA. With 8 bases clipped from V and 1 base from J, the junction kept 9 bases outside the gene matches. The CDR3 sequence is 15 residues long. The CDR3 DNA reads as TGTGCCAGCTCGGGGGCCGCGGGGGGCCAAGAGACCCAGTACTTC. Its translation is CASSGAAGGQETQYF.

The chain employs TRBV5-4 and TRBJ1-6; D not resolved. V dropped 4 bases and J dropped 9 bases, with 8 bases sitting between them. Per the germline V gene, CDR1 is SGHNT and CDR2 is YYREEE (reference sequence). This CDR3 has 12 amino acids. The CDR3 DNA is TGTGCCAGCAGCGGAGCGGGTTCACCCCTCCACTTT. It codes for CASSGAGSPLHF.